This T cell receptor beta chain was sequenced during a study of T-cell memory formation after mild COVID-19. Broader study findings: Clones contracting over day 15 to 85 were CD4/CD8 balanced, with later expanders leaning CD4+.

Each CDR3 protein is one row after TCRdb ran MiXCR on the 5' RACE reads. This table has some 330,000 distinct CDR3 sequences, 20% to 25% appearing once. Note on this clonotype: The target antigen is unknown. Germline and junction disagree at one end, which may indicate a read error.

Germline lookup yields CDR1 SSHAT and CDR2 FNYEAQ (reference sequence). The CDR3 spans 14 residues. The TCR originated in an adult woman who had mild COVID-19 (a few samples of this study predate the infection). Cell type and time point are not known. The chain recombines TRBV7-7 with TRBJ2-5, with 12 positions matching TRBD2. Sequencing was done on a sample of PBMCs or a T cell subset sorted from them (not recorded which). CDR3 DNA: TGTGCTAGCAGTACCACTAGCGGGAGGGAGACCCAGTACTTC. Its protein is CASSTTSGRETQYF.